This paragraph reports one T cell receptor (beta chain). What it recognizes is unknown. V gave up 5 bases and J gave up 0 bases; unmatched junction bases: 1. The CDR3 runs 14 residues. Germline V gene lookup returns CDR1 SGDLS and CDR2 YYNGEE. MiXCR was run by TCRdb on the reads, yielding one entry per CDR3 protein. The sample has 20,000 or so distinct CDR3 sequences, about half seen once. The entry originates in a study of type 1 regulatory T cells. Across the study: An in vitro protocol generated T-allo10, a Tr1-enriched, alloantigen-specific CD4 T cell product.

This sequence joins TRBV9 and TRBJ2-2, with 7 bases lining up with TRBD1. The material sequenced was cultured T cells, either the whole culture or a sorted T cell fraction (not recorded which). The sequence came from a human donor in good health. CDR3 loop: CASRGQTNTGELFF. DNA of the CDR3: TGTGCCAGCAGGGGACAGACGAACACCGGGGAGCTGTTTTTT. Full variable domain (outside the CDR3, taken from reference TRBV9 and TRBJ2-2): DSGVTQTPKHLITATGQRVTLRCSPRSGDLSVYWYQQSLDQGLQFLIQYYNGEERAKGNILERFSAQQFPDLHSELNLSSLELGDSALYFCASRGQTNTGELFFGEGSRLTVL.